This T cell receptor (beta chain) was profiled in a study of identical twins. This clonotype appeared a few times. TCRdb ran MiXCR on the 5' RACE reads and lists one entry per CDR3 protein. The sample holds approximately 20,000 distinct CDR3 sequences, approximately 71% seen once. Trimming stripped 7 bases from V and 0 bases from J, with 4 bases between. Germline CDR1 GTSNPN, CDR2 SVGIG (reference sequence). CDR3 length: 11 amino acids. The sequencing sample was made of memory (CD45RO+) T cells sorted from blood. The chain combines TRBV30 with TRBJ2-1; D is unclear. This TCR came from a woman aged 18-29 years in good health. This table probably holds off-target reads from a library built for another chain. DNA of the CDR3: TGTGCCTCGAGCTCCTACAATGAGCAGTTCTTC. As protein: CASSSYNEQFF.